Below, 31 T cell receptor beta chains from the same sample are listed, as sequenced in a study of technical replicates of blood from a handful of donors. Measured with immunoSEQ multiplex PCR; TCRdb has only the in-frame clones, and not every one. In the table there are over 70,000 clones, around 90% of which are singletons. Sequencing was performed on T cells isolated from PBMCs. The receptor set was obtained from a human donor in good health.

The gene calls are TRBV11-2 and TRBJ2-7, with a weak D call TRBD1 (5 bases). The CDR3 has 13 amino acids. CDR1 SGHAT and CDR2 FQNNGV come from the germline V gene. Trimming shortened V by 7 bases and J by 0 bases, and 10 bases separated the two germline ends. The CDR3 sequence is CASTLGLSYEQYF. Here the CDR3 DNA reads TGTGCCAGCACCTTGGGGCTCTCCTACGAGCAGTACTTC. The entire variable domain, with the rest obtained from reference TRBV11-2 and TRBJ2-7, is as follows: EAGVAQSPRYKIIEKRQSVAFWCNPISGHATLYWYQQILGQGPKLLIQFQNNGVVDDSQLPKDRFSAERLKGVDSTLKIQPAKLEDSAVYLCASTLGLSYEQYFGPGTRLTVT.

J is TRBJ1-1 and V is TRBV12-5; TRBD1 might be the D (6 bases). V was trimmed by 7 bases and J by 5 bases, leaving 14 bases between them. The germline CDR1 and CDR2 sequences are LGHNT and FRNRAP. CDR3 size: 13 residues. CDR3 DNA: TGTGCTAGTGCCGCCGACAGGCGAACTGAAGCTTTCTTT. Translation gives CASAADRRTEAFF.

V and J are TRBV5-4 and TRBJ2-7; TRBD1 agrees at 9 bases. Germline V gene lookup returns CDR1 SGHNT and CDR2 YYREEE (reference sequence). V was clipped by 5 bases and J by 1 base; unmatched bases: 10. The CDR3 consists of 16 residues. The CDR3 DNA reads TGTGCCAGCAGTTCGATAGGGACAGGGATATCCTACGAGCAGTACTTC. This translates into CASSSIGTGISYEQYF.

The chain joins TRBV7-2 to TRBJ1-1, with D possibly TRBD1 on 5 matching bases. Trimming took 2 bases from V and 0 from J, leaving 13 bases between them. Germline V gene data show CDR1 as SGHTA and CDR2 as FQGNSA. CDR3 length equals 16 residues. The CDR3 nucleotides read TGTGCCAGCAGCTTATGGGGGGAAGACATGAACACTGAAGCTTTCTTT. This encodes CASSLWGEDMNTEAFF.

The chain recombines TRBV2 with TRBJ1-1; no reliable D call. Germline V gene sequence: CDR1 SNHLY, CDR2 FYNNEI. The CDR3 loop spans 16 amino acids. V was cut by 4 bases and J by 5 bases, with 20 bases left in between. The chain's CDR3 is CASSGVEGRVWTEAFF. The CDR3 DNA reads as TGTGCCAGCAGTGGTGTGGAGGGTAGGGTTTGGACTGAAGCTTTCTTT. Using reference TRBV2 and TRBJ1-1 for the parts outside the CDR3, the full variable domain is EPEVTQTPSHQVTQMGQEVILRCVPISNHLYFYWYRQILGQKVEFLVSFYNNEISEKSEIFDDQFSVERPDGSNFTLKIRSTKLEDSAMYFCASSGVEGRVWTEAFFGQGTRLTVV.

The rearrangement joins TRBV9 to TRBJ2-1; possible D gene TRBD2, 5 bases. CDR3 length: 13 amino acids. The germline CDR1 and CDR2 sequences are SGDLS and YYNGEE. V shed 4 bases and J shed 7 bases, with 12 bases lying between them. CDR3 loop: CASSPWTVNEQFF. The CDR3 region has the DNA TGTGCCAGCAGCCCCTGGACTGTTAATGAGCAGTTCTTC.

V and J are TRBV6-5 and TRBJ1-1; D is perhaps TRBD1 (5 bases). CDR3 length equals 14 residues. Germline assignment: CDR1 MNHEY and CDR2 SVGAGI. Trimming left V 4 bases short and J 2 bases short, with 11 bases between. This chain's CDR3 is CASSWQGSNTEAFF. The CDR3 DNA reads TGTGCCAGCAGTTGGCAGGGAAGTAACACTGAAGCTTTCTTT.

CDR3 sequence: CASRARTGQETQYF. CDR3 nucleotide sequence: TGTGCCAGCAGAGCTCGGACAGGGCAAGAGACCCAGTACTTC. V gene TRBV2 combines with J gene TRBJ2-5; TRBD1 aligns across 8 bases. V was clipped by 6 bases and J by 2 bases; unmatched bases: 5. CDR3 length equals 14 residues. Per the germline V gene, CDR1 is SNHLY and CDR2 is FYNNEI.

This chain connects TRBV28 to TRBJ1-1; D remains ambiguous. The CDR3 has 14 residues. Trimming shortened V by 7 bases and J by 1 base, and 13 bases separated the two germline ends. Germline V CDR1 and CDR2: MDHEN, SYDVKM. The chain's CDR3 is CASTRGLPNTEAFF. The DNA of the CDR3 is TGTGCCAGCACCCGAGGACTGCCGAACACTGAAGCTTTCTTT. Filled out from reference TRBV28 and TRBJ1-1, the complete variable domain reads DVKVTQSSRYLVKRTGEKVFLECVQDMDHENMFWYRQDPGLGLRLIYFSYDVKMKEKGDIPEGYSVSREKKERFSLILESASTNQTSMYLCASTRGLPNTEAFFGQGTRLTVV.

The chain recombines TRBV30 with TRBJ1-5; D unclear. V dropped 0 bases and J dropped 6 bases, with 12 bases sitting between them. The CDR3 loop spans 14 amino acids. Germline V lookup: CDR1 GTSNPN, CDR2 SVGIG (reference sequence). The CDR3 is CAWSVAASGQPQHF. The DNA for the CDR3 is TGTGCCTGGAGTGTAGCCGCGTCGGGTCAGCCCCAGCATTTT.

CDR3 amino acids: CASSLAREIDTQYF. CDR3 bases: TGTGCCAGCAGCTTAGCTAGGGAGATAGATACGCAGTATTTT. The genes are TRBV7-8 and TRBJ2-3, with D maybe TRBD2 (5 bases). With 0 bases removed from V and 5 bases from J, the gap between germline ends came to 9 bases. This CDR3 comprises 14 residues. CDR1 is SGHVS and CDR2 is FQNEAQ in the germline V gene.

J is TRBJ2-7 and V is TRBV5-5; the D is unclear. Germline CDR1 and CDR2: SGHKS and YYEKEE (reference sequence). The CDR3 loop spans 13 amino acids. The ends were cut back, 0 bases at V and 3 bases at J, with 7 bases in the middle. CDR3 nucleotides: TGTGCCAGCAGCTTGGAGCCTCACTACGAGCAGTACTTC. Residues: CASSLEPHYEQYF.

This rearrangement joins TRBV29-1 to TRBJ1-2; 8 bases map to TRBD1. The CDR3 has 14 amino acids. V lost 7 bases to trimming and J lost 3 bases; unmatched junction nucleotides: 10. Germline V gene lookup returns CDR1 SQVTM and CDR2 ANQGSEA. CDR3 in amino acids: CSAPKTDRDYGYTF. CDR3 DNA sequence: TGCAGCGCACCAAAGACGGACAGGGACTATGGCTACACCTTC.

The chain carries TRBV9 and TRBJ2-1; TRBD2 aligns across 12 bases. The trim removed 3 bases at V and 0 bases at J, leaving 4 bases unmatched. The CDR3 covers 17 residues. Germline V gives CDR1 SGDLS, CDR2 YYNGEE. The CDR3 reads CASSGTSGVSSYNEQFF. DNA for the CDR3: TGTGCCAGCAGCGGGACTAGCGGGGTTAGCTCCTACAATGAGCAGTTCTTC.

The rearrangement links TRBV6-5 to TRBJ1-1; D is undetermined. This CDR3 comprises 15 residues. V lost 0 bases and J 11 bases, leaving 19 bases between the germline ends. CDR1 is MNHEY and CDR2 is SVGAGI in the germline V gene. The CDR3 protein is CASSYSTEVGLGAFF. CDR3 DNA sequence: TGTGCCAGCAGTTACTCGACCGAGGTCGGACTGGGTGCTTTCTTT.

The rearrangement links TRBV14 to TRBJ2-1, with 9 bases aligning to TRBD2. Per germline, CDR1 SGHDN and CDR2 FVKESK. The CDR3 is made up of 14 amino acids. Losses at the gene ends were 4 bases for V and 9 bases for J; bases not matched to a gene: 7. The DNA of the CDR3 is TGTGCCAGCAGCCCTCTAGCGGGATCGAGTGAGCAGTTCTTC. Translated, it gives CASSPLAGSSEQFF.

This chain uses TRBV2 with TRBJ1-2; 9 nucleotides match TRBD1. Germline CDR1 SNHLY, CDR2 FYNNEI. The CDR3 has 13 amino acids. V lost 7 bases to trimming and J lost 7 bases; unmatched junction nucleotides: 7. This chain's CDR3 is CASILGQGTGYTF. Here the CDR3 DNA reads TGTGCCAGCATCCTGGGACAGGGTACTGGCTACACCTTC.

The CDR3 is CASSSGAGANVLTF. The CDR3 region has the DNA TGTGCCAGCAGCTCAGGGGCTGGGGCCAACGTCCTGACTTTC. V and J are TRBV11-2 and TRBJ2-6, with a tentative D call TRBD1 (6 bases). The germline V and J ends were trimmed by 4 bases and 2 bases, with 6 bases remaining between them. The CDR3 runs 14 residues. Germline V lookup: CDR1 SGHAT, CDR2 FQNNGV.

The chain uses TRBV7-3 and TRBJ2-2, with TRBD1 as a possible D gene (6 bases). The germline gives CDR1 SGHTA, CDR2 FQGTGA. CDR3 size: 15 residues. Trimming removed 5 bases from V and 7 bases from J, with 17 bases in between. The chain's CDR3 is CASSTQGSENGELFF. The DNA for the CDR3 is TGTGCCAGCAGCACACAGGGTAGTGAAAACGGGGAGCTGTTTTTT.

Concerning this clone: Different DNA sequences within this sample yield the same CDR3. J is TRBJ2-3 and V is TRBV29-1; the match to TRBD1 covers 7 bases. Germline V CDR1 and CDR2: SQVTM, ANQGSEA. The CDR3 contains 14 residues. J lost 2 bases, V lost 1 base, and 3 bases had no gene match. For the CDR3, the DNA is TGCAGCGTTGAAGGACAGGGCTACACAGATACGCAGTATTTT. It specifies CSVEGQGYTDTQYF.

The V gene is TRBV11-2, the J gene TRBJ2-7; possible D gene TRBD1, 5 bases. The CDR3 totals 15 residues. The V end lost 0 bases, the J end lost 2 bases, and 11 bases lay between the germline ends. The germline V gene encodes CDR1 SGHAT and CDR2 FQNNGV. The CDR3 DNA reads as TGTGCCAGCAGCTTAGACAGGGTAAACCCCTACGAGCAGTACTTC. Protein: CASSLDRVNPYEQYF.

The genes are TRBV18 and TRBJ2-1; 7 nucleotides align to TRBD2. Germline V CDR1 and CDR2: KGHSH, LQKENI. This CDR3 contains 15 residues. Germline trimming cut 3 bases from V and 7 bases from J; bases unmatched to any gene: 9. The CDR3 DNA is TGTGCCAGCTCACCCGTGGCGGGAGCTATGAATGAGCAGTTCTTC. Its protein product is CASSPVAGAMNEQFF.

This rearrangement joins TRBV4-1 to TRBJ1-1; unclear D gene. Germline V gives CDR1 MGHRA, CDR2 YSYEKL. The V and J ends lost 0 bases and 0 bases respectively, with 23 bases between them. This CDR3 comprises 20 residues. CDR3: CASSQDIYPPGRRMNTEAFF. In DNA form, the CDR3 reads TGCGCCAGCAGCCAAGACATTTATCCTCCGGGCCGGAGGATGAACACTGAAGCTTTCTTT.

This clone was picked up a small number of times. The rearrangement uses TRBV10-2 and TRBJ1-1; D is possibly TRBD1 (5 bases). Deletions cut 2 bases from V and 3 bases from J, with 13 bases between. The CDR3 sequence is 15 residues long. Germline loops: CDR1 WSHSY, CDR2 SAAADI. The CDR3 here is CASSERRDLYTEAFF. CDR3 bases: TGCGCCAGCAGTGAGCGGCGGGACCTCTACACTGAAGCTTTCTTT.

V usage is TRBV19 and J usage is TRBJ1-5, with D uncertain. Trimming cost V 7 bases and J 1 base, with 5 bases left between them. Per germline, CDR1 LNHDA and CDR2 SQIVND (reference sequence). This CDR3 is built from 12 residues. The CDR3 DNA is TGTGCCAGTAATCGGAGCAATCAGCCCCAGCATTTT. Translation gives CASNRSNQPQHF.

This chain links TRBV9 with TRBJ2-7; D remains unclear. Germline lookup yields CDR1 SGDLS and CDR2 YYNGEE. Trimming stripped 3 bases from V and 4 bases from J, with 11 bases between. The CDR3 has 13 amino acids. This CDR3 reads CASSGSSRYEQYF. The CDR3 region has the DNA TGTGCCAGCAGCGGATCCTCCAGGTACGAGCAGTACTTC. Looking up the rest from reference TRBV9 and TRBJ2-7 gives the full variable domain: DSGVTQTPKHLITATGQRVTLRCSPRSGDLSVYWYQQSLDQGLQFLIQYYNGEERAKGNILERFSAQQFPDLHSELNLSSLELGDSALYFCASSGSSRYEQYFGPGTRLTVT.

The V gene is TRBV11-3, the J gene TRBJ2-3, with TRBD2 as a possible D gene (7 bases). V was cut by 5 bases and J by 9 bases, with 21 bases left in between. This CDR3 comprises 15 residues. Germline V gives CDR1 SGHNT, CDR2 YENEEA. The CDR3 spells CASSRGVGTFRTQYF. DNA of the CDR3: TGTGCCAGCAGCCGGGGGGTAGGGACATTTCGCACGCAGTATTTT.

V usage is TRBV11-3 and J usage is TRBJ2-3, with 7 positions matching TRBD1. This CDR3 is 15 amino acids long. Germline V CDR1 and CDR2: SGHNT, YENEEA. Losses at the gene ends were 5 bases for V and 0 bases for J; bases not matched to a gene: 5. The CDR3 loop is CASSPGTASTDTQYF. For the CDR3, the DNA is TGTGCCAGCAGCCCTGGGACAGCTAGCACAGATACGCAGTATTTT.

V gene TRBV19 combines with J gene TRBJ2-3; 11 bases are a match to TRBD1. The CDR3 is 16 amino acids. Unmatched junction bases numbered 6, after V lost 3 bases and J lost 4 bases. Germline V lookup: CDR1 LNHDA, CDR2 SQIVND (reference sequence). Here the CDR3 DNA reads TGTGCCAGTAGTATTCAAGGACAGGGGGCTGCAGATACGCAGTATTTT. Protein product: CASSIQGQGAADTQYF.

A word on this clone: The CDR3 does not close with the conserved phenylalanine or tryptophan, likely indicating a read error. The V and J genes are TRBV4-2 and TRBJ1-1; D might be TRBD1 (5 bases). The V gene lost 3 bases and the J gene lost 1 base, with 9 bases spanning the gap. This CDR3 comprises 14 residues. Germline V gives CDR1 LGHNA, CDR2 YNFKEQ. The CDR3 bases are TGTGCCAGCAGCCAGGTTCAGGGGAACACTGAAGCTTTCCTT. Protein product: CASSQVQGNTEAFL.

The chain employs TRBV19 and TRBJ2-7; TRBD1 matches at 7 bases. The CDR3 loop spans 15 amino acids. Trimming removed 0 bases from V and 2 bases from J; junction bases left unmatched: 4. Per the germline V gene, CDR1 is LNHDA and CDR2 is SQIVND (reference sequence). CDR3 region: CASSIERGQPYEQYF. CDR3 nucleotides: TGTGCCAGTAGTATAGAGAGGGGACAGCCCTACGAGCAGTACTTC.